What follows are 4 T cell receptor beta chains derived from one specimen sequenced in a study of siplizumab effects on memory and regulatory T cells. The method was immunoSEQ multiplex PCR; TCRdb's version includes in-frame clones alone and lacks a portion of them. The sample has 110,000 or so clones, about 90% seen once; the top ten hold approximately 0.73%. The specimen sequenced was Tregs sorted from blood. All receptors derive from a human donor in good health.

The gene calls are TRBV18 and TRBJ2-7; D call uncertain. Germline V gives CDR1 KGHSH, CDR2 LQKENI. The V end lost 6 bases, the J end lost 4 bases, and 19 bases lay between the germline ends. The CDR3 covers 15 residues. The CDR3 DNA sequence: TGTGCCAGCTCGTCCCGGGTCGACAAACGGTACGAGCAGTACTTC. It translates to CASSSRVDKRYEQYF.

The rearrangement links TRBV5-1 to TRBJ2-1; D gene ambiguous. With 0 bases removed from V and 15 bases from J, the gap between germline ends came to 13 bases. There are 12 residues in the CDR3. CDR1 SGHRS and CDR2 YFSETQ come from the germline V gene. In DNA form, the CDR3 reads TGCGCCAGCAGCTTGGTTGTTGGACCGCTGTTCTTC. Its translation is CASSLVVGPLFF.

V is TRBV6-5 and J is TRBJ2-3, with D perhaps matching TRBD2 (6 bases). V gave up 8 bases and J gave up 1 base, with 16 bases separating them. CDR1 and CDR2 (germline): MNHEY, SVGAGI. The CDR3 is 15 amino acids. CDR3 DNA sequence: TGTGCCAGCCAACCCGCGGGATTCGGCACAGATACGCAGTATTTT. It is translated as CASQPAGFGTDTQYF.

The genes are TRBV19 and TRBJ1-6; 9 nucleotides match TRBD1. Germline CDR1 LNHDA, CDR2 SQIVND (reference sequence). CDR3 size: 16 residues. V dropped 0 bases and J dropped 10; count of bases not matched to a gene: 7. CDR3 sequence reads: CASSIDRGQGRSPLHF. The CDR3 DNA follows: TGTGCCAGTAGTATAGATCGAGGACAGGGGAGGTCACCCCTCCACTTT.